The rows below give T cell receptor beta chains drawn from one sample of a study of T cell responses to AZD1222 COVID-19 vaccine. Sequenced by immunoSEQ multiplex PCR; TCRdb stores in-frame clones only, minus some. This sample has around 92,000 clones; approximately 90% occur once, and the top ten carry 22%. The sample in question was peripheral blood, obtained on day 0 of AZD1222 vaccination. These receptors all come from an adult in good health. Both conserved end residues are trimmed from each CDR3.

v_gene: TRBV12-3/TRBV12-4
CDR3aa: ASSLGIEQF

v_gene: TRBV13
CDR3aa: ASSGTGDTLRANVLT

v_gene: TRBV19
CDR3aa: AVGEDSGNTIY

v_gene: TRBV7-3
CDR3aa: ASSPGQGVNEQY

v_gene: TRBV27
CDR3aa: ASSAPGQGYYEQY

v_gene: TRBV4-1
CDR3aa: ASSQLWAGSNQPQH

v_gene: TRBV9
CDR3aa: ASSEGPLETQY

v_gene: TRBV9
CDR3aa: ASSPRGDRVGNTIY

v_gene: TRBV7-2
CDR3aa: ASSLVGIEQY

v_gene: TRBV28
CDR3aa: ASSTSTRGSGYT

v_gene: TRBV7-9
CDR3aa: ASSLNSGETQY

v_gene: TRBV5-1
CDR3aa: ASSPDTTNTGELF

v_gene: TRBV6-6
CDR3aa: ASSDQTGGGNTIY

v_gene: TRBV11-1
CDR3aa: ASSLQGTGELF

v_gene: TRBV19
CDR3aa: ASNNQQGAWTEAF

v_gene: TRBV6-5
CDR3aa: ASKPAGRQETQY

v_gene: TRBV21-1
CDR3aa: ASKFARGRGSETEAF

v_gene: TRBV3-1/TRBV3-2
CDR3aa: ASSREVDSEAF

v_gene: TRBV7-2
CDR3aa: ASSLGRRDKPTF

v_gene: TRBV6-6
CDR3aa: ASIKIGVNTEAF

v_gene: TRBV5-1
CDR3aa: ASSLMGNTGELF

v_gene: TRBV4-2
CDR3aa: ASRWGGGQGEKLF

v_gene: TRBV7-2
CDR3aa: ASSLDAGINEQF

v_gene: TRBV7-2
CDR3aa: ASSYRDRVLEAF

v_gene: TRBV25-1
CDR3aa: ASSAGFLASMNTEAF

v_gene: TRBV4-3
CDR3aa: ASSQGSTGRGYGYT

v_gene: TRBV3-1/TRBV3-2
CDR3aa: ASSQDTHGTEAF

v_gene: TRBV11-1
CDR3aa: ASSLVEGPQETQY

v_gene: TRBV9
CDR3aa: ASSFRSGNTIY

v_gene: TRBV3-1/TRBV3-2
CDR3aa: ASSQGQTYNSPLH

v_gene: TRBV11-2
CDR3aa: ASSSIGQPWYGELF

v_gene: TRBV3-1/TRBV3-2
CDR3aa: ASSQDGQGASPLH

v_gene: TRBV6-2/TRBV6-3
CDR3aa: ASSSWRQPYGYA

v_gene: TRBV10-1
CDR3aa: ASREVSRRVKGGYT

v_gene: TRBV6-5
CDR3aa: ASSYSSPERGYT

v_gene: TRBV5-1
CDR3aa: ASSAGTPNYGYT

v_gene: TRBV4-1
CDR3aa: ASSPTGGRSNEKLF

v_gene: TRBV5-4
CDR3aa: ASSPSLGAPGNTIY

v_gene: TRBV27
CDR3aa: ASSLLGTGVSNQPQH

v_gene: TRBV5-1
CDR3aa: ASSLGQGGDPYEQY

v_gene: TRBV28
CDR3aa: ASIPASGQAF

v_gene: TRBV6-6
CDR3aa: ASSYSRGRNYGYT

v_gene: TRBV18
CDR3aa: ASSVTSGGAYEQF

v_gene: TRBV5-6
CDR3aa: ASSSTIGHEAF

v_gene: TRBV23-1
CDR3aa: ASSPSVRDGHQNTEAF

v_gene: TRBV6-5
CDR3aa: ASSITYKIPTEAF

v_gene: TRBV6-2/TRBV6-3
CDR3aa: ASSNVRTGGEKLF

v_gene: TRBV30
CDR3aa: AWAEGDSYNEQF

v_gene: TRBV4-3
CDR3aa: ASSQILQGYEQY

v_gene: TRBV28
CDR3aa: ASSLGQKETQY

v_gene: TRBV18
CDR3aa: ASQGPAPLRNQETQY

v_gene: TRBV25-1
CDR3aa: ASSELGTSGYEQY

v_gene: TRBV4-1
CDR3aa: ASSHGYGDGNTIY

v_gene: TRBV7-3
CDR3aa: ASSLGSYYGYT

v_gene: TRBV7-8
CDR3aa: ASSLSWGDSYGYT

v_gene: TRBV2
CDR3aa: ASSVLKGQGAGYT

v_gene: TRBV9
CDR3aa: ASSVLSTGWSDTQY